These 5 T cell receptor beta chains were sequenced from one sample in a study of T cells of healthy individuals. TCRdb called the 5' RACE reads again in MiXCR, with one record for every CDR3 protein. The sample holds approximately 100,000 distinct CDR3 sequences, 17% seen once. The receptors were sampled from a human donor in good health.

The sample holds many counts of this clonotype. This rearrangement joins TRBV20-1 to TRBJ1-2; possible D gene TRBD1, 5 bases. Trimming removed 4 bases from V and 2 bases from J, with 8 bases in between. The CDR3 consists of 12 residues. Germline CDR1 reads DFQATT; CDR2 reads SNEGSKA (reference sequence). The CDR3: CSATRQNYGYTF. In nucleotides, the CDR3 is TGCAGTGCTACCAGACAGAACTATGGCTACACCTTC.

This clonotype was counted only a few times. The genes are TRBV6-2 or TRBV6-3 and TRBJ1-5; no firm D call. Trimming left V 2 bases short and J 5 bases short, with 4 bases between. This CDR3 is 12 amino acids long. Germline lookup yields CDR1 MNHEY and CDR2 SVGEGT. The CDR3 protein is CASSYGYQPQHF. The CDR3 bases are TGTGCCAGCAGTTACGGGTATCAGCCCCAGCATTTT.

The chain recombines TRBV5-1 with TRBJ1-1; 7 positions match TRBD1. V was clipped by 3 bases and J by 0 bases; unmatched bases: 8. This CDR3 spans 16 amino acids. CDR1 SGHRS and CDR2 YFSETQ come from the germline V gene. As DNA, the CDR3 is TGCGCCAGCAGCTCCGGGACAGAGTACATGAACACTGAAGCTTTCTTT. Its protein is CASSSGTEYMNTEAFF.

This clonotype was seen more than once but under ten times. The J gene is TRBJ2-3, the V gene TRBV5-1; D perhaps matches TRBD2 (5 bases). V was clipped by 7 bases and J by 1 base, with 10 bases between them. In germline, CDR1 is SGHRS, CDR2 YFSETQ. The CDR3 runs 13 residues. The CDR3 spells CASGSARTDTQYF. The CDR3 DNA sequence: TGCGCCAGCGGTAGCGCCCGCACAGATACGCAGTATTTT.

This clonotype has only a few counts. The chain carries TRBV4-2 and TRBJ2-2, with D hard to call. V lost 3 bases and J 8 bases, leaving 7 bases between the germline ends. The CDR3 is 12 residues long. Germline V gene data show CDR1 as LGHNA and CDR2 as YNFKEQ. For the CDR3, the DNA is TGTGCCAGCAGCCATCAAGGAGGGGAGCTGTTTTTT. This codes for CASSHQGGELFF.